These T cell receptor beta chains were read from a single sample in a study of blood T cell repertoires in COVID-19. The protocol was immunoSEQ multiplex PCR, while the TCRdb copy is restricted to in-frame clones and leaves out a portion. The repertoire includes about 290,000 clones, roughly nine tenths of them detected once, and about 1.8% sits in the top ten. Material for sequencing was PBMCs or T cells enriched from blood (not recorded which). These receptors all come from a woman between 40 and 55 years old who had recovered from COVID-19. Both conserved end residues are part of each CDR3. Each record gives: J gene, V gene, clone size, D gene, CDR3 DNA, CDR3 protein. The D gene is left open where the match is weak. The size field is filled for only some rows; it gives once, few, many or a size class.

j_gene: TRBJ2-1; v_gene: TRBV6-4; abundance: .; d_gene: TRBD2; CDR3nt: TGTGCCAGCAGTGACGGTAGCGGGAGTGGGAAGGATGAGCAGTTCTTC; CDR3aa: CASSDGSGSGKDEQFF
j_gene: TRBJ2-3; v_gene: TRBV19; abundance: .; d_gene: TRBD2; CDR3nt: TGTGCCAGTAGTACACCAGGACTAGCGGGAGGTGCAGATACGCAGTATTTT; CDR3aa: CASSTPGLAGGADTQYF
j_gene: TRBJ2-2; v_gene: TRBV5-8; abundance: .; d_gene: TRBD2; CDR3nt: TGTGCCAGCAGCGGGGGACTAGCGGGAATTACCGGGGAGCTGTTTTTT; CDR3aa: CASSGGLAGITGELFF
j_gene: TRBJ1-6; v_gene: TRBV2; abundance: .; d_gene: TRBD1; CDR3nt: TGTGCCAGCAGACGTGGGACAGGGACCAATTCACCCCTCCACTTT; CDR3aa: CASRRGTGTNSPLHF
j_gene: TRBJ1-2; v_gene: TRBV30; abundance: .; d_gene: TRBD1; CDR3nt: TGTGCCTGGAGAGCAGGGGGCAAACAATACGGGGGCTACACCTTC; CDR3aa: CAWRAGGKQYGGYTF
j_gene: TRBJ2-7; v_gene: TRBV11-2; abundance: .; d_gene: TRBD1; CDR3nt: TGTGCCAGCAGCTTAAGGTCAGGGGGCTTGTACGAGCAGTACTTC; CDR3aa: CASSLRSGGLYEQYF
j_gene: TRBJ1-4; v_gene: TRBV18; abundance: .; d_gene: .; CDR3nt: TGTGCCAGCTCACCCGTCGGACTTAATGAAAAACTGTTTTTT; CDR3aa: CASSPVGLNEKLFF
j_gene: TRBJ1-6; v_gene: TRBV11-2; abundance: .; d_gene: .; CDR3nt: TGTGCCAGCAGCTCTCAAGGCGAGTCTAGGAATTCACCCCTCCACTTT; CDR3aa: CASSSQGESRNSPLHF
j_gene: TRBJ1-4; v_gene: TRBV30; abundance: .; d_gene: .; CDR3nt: TGTGCCTGGAGTGTAACCCGGACAGTTAATGAAAAACTGTTTTTT; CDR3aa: CAWSVTRTVNEKLFF
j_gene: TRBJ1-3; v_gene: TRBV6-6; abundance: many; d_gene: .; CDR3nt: TGTGCCAGCAGACCGGGGGGCAACTCTGGAAACACCATATATTTT; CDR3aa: CASRPGGNSGNTIYF
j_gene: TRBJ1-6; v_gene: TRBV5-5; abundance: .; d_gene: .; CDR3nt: TGTGCCAGCAGCTTGGGACCGCTAGTGACCTATAATTCACCCCTCCACTTT; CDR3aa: CASSLGPLVTYNSPLHF
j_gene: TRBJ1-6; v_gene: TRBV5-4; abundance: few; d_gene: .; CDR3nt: TGTGCCAGTCAGAACAGGTCTGCGAATTCACCCCTCCACTTT; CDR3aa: CASQNRSANSPLHF
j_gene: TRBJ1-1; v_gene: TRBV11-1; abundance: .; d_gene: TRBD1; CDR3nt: TGTGCCAGCAGCCAGGGGGCCGGCACTGAAGCTTTCTTT; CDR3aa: CASSQGAGTEAFF
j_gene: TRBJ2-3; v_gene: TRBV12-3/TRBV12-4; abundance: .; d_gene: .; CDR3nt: TGTGCCAGCAGGTTTAGCGGCACAGATACGCAGTATTTT; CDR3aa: CASRFSGTDTQYF
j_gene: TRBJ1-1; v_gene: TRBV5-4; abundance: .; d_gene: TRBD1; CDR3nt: TGTGCCAGCAGCTTGCAGGGGGTGAACACTGAAGCTTTCTTT; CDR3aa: CASSLQGVNTEAFF
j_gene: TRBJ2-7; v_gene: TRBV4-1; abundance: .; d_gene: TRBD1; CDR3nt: TGCGCCAGCAGCCTGGGACAGGTAGGCCTCTACGAGCAGTACTTC; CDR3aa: CASSLGQVGLYEQYF
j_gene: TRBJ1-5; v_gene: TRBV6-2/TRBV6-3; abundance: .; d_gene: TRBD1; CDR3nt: TGTGCCAGCAGTGGACAGGGGACCCTCAATCAGCCCCAGCATTTT; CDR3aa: CASSGQGTLNQPQHF
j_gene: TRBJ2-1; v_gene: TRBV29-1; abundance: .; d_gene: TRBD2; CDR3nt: TGCAGCGTGAACCCGGGACTAGCGGCAGAAGAGCAGTTCTTC; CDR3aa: CSVNPGLAAEEQFF
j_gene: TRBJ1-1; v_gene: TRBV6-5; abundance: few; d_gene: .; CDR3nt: TGTGCCAGCAGTTACTCGAAACAGCTTGAAGCTTTCTTT; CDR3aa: CASSYSKQLEAFF
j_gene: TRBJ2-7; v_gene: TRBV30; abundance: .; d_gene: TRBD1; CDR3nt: TGTGCCTGGAGTCCAGCACAGGGGTTTGACTACGAGCAGTACTTC; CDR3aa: CAWSPAQGFDYEQYF
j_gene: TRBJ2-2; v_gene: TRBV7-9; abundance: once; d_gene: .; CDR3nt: TGTGCCAGCAGCTTATCCCCCCTTGGGGAGCTGTTTTTT; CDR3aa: CASSLSPLGELFF
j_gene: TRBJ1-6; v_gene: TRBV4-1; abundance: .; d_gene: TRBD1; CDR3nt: TGCGCCAGCACCTCTACAGGGGAGTCACCCCTCCACTTT; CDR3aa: CASTSTGESPLHF
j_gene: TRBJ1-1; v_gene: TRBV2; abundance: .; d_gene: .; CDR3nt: TGTGCCAGCAGCGTGGGGCCGAACACTGAAGCTTTCTTT; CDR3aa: CASSVGPNTEAFF
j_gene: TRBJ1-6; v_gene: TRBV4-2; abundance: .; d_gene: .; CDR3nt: TGTGCCAGCAGCAAAGTGGGGGCCCTCAATTCACCCCTCCACTTT; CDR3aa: CASSKVGALNSPLHF
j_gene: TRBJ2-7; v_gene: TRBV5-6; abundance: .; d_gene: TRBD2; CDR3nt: TGTGCCAGCAGTTTATTGACTAGCGGGCCCCGGGGAAGTTACTTC; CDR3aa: CASSLLTSGPRGSYF
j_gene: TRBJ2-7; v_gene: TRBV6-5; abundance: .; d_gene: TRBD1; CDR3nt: TGTGCCAGCAGAAGGACAGGCGACAGCTCCTACGAGCAGTACTTC; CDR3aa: CASRRTGDSSYEQYF
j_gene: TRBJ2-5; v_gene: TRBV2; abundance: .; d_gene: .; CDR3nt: TGTGCCAGCAGTGAAGTAACAGCCCAAGAGACCCAGTACTTC; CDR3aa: CASSEVTAQETQYF
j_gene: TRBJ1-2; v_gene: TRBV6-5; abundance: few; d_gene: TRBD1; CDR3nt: TGTGCCAGCAGAGGTAGACAGGGGATTAACTATGGCTACACCTTC; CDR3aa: CASRGRQGINYGYTF
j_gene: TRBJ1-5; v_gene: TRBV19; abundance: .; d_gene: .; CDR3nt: TGTGCCAGTAGTATCATCCCCTTTTACCAGGGCAATAGCAATCAGCCCCAGCATTTT; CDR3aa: CASSIIPFYQGNSNQPQHF
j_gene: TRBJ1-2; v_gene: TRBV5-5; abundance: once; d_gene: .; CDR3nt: TGTGCCAGCAGCCCCGCAGGGGATGGCTATGGCTACACCTTC; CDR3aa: CASSPAGDGYGYTF
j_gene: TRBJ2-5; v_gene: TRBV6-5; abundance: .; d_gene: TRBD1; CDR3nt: TGTGCCAGCACATGGACAGGGGAAGAGACCCAGTACTTC; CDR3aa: CASTWTGEETQYF
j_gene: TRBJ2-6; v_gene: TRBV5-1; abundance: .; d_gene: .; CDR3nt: TGCGCCAGCAGCTGGGCCCCTGGGGCCAACGTCCTGACTTTC; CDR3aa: CASSWAPGANVLTF
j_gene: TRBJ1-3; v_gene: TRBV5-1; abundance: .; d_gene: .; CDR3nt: TGCGCCAGCAGCTTGGTACCAGGGGTAGGAAACACCATATATTTT; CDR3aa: CASSLVPGVGNTIYF
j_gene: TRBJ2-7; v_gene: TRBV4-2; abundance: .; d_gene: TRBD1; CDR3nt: TGTGCCAGCAGCCAGGGGACAGCCTCAAGCTCCTACGAGCAGTACTTC; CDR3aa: CASSQGTASSSYEQYF
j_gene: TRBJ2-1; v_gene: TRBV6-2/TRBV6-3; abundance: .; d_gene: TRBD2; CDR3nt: TGTGCCAGCAGCTCCTCCCCCCGACTAGCGTTCTACAATGAGCAGTTCTTC; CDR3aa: CASSSSPRLAFYNEQFF
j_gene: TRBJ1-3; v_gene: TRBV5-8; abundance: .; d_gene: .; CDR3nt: TGTGCCAGCAGCGTCCGACTTGGAAACACCATATATTTT; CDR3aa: CASSVRLGNTIYF
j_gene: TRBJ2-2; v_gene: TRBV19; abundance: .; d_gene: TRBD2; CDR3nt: TGTGCCAGTAGGACTAGCGGGAACACCGGGGAGCTGTTTTTT; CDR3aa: CASRTSGNTGELFF
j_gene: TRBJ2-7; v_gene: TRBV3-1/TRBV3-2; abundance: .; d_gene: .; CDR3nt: TGTGCCAGCAGCCGCCGGGGGGGACAGGGTAAAGCCTACGAGCAGTACTTC; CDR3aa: CASSRRGGQGKAYEQYF
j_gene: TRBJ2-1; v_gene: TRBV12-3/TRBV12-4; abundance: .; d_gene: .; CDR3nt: TGTGCCAGCAGTTCTAGCTCCTACAATGAGCAGTTCTTC; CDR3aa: CASSSSSYNEQFF
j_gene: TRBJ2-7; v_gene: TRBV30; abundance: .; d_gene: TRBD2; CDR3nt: TGTGCCTGGAGTGCGTGGGGAGGGGACTACGAGCAGTACTTC; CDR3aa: CAWSAWGGDYEQYF
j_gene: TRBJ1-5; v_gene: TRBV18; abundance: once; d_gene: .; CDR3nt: TGTGCCAGCTCAATGGACAGTAGCAATCAGCCCCAGCATTTT; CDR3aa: CASSMDSSNQPQHF
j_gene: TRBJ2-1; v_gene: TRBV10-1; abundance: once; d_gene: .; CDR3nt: TGCGCCAGCAGTAGGACTGGTGCCTCCTACAATGAGCAGTTCTTC; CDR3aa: CASSRTGASYNEQFF
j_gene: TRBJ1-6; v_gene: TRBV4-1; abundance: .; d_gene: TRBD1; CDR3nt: TGCGCCAGCAGATTAGCCCGGACAGGGGGGAATTCACCCCTCCACTTT; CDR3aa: CASRLARTGGNSPLHF
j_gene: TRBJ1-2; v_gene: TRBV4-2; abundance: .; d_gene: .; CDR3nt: TGTGCCAGCAGCCAAGATCTGACAGGCTCTAACTATGGCTACACCTTC; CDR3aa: CASSQDLTGSNYGYTF
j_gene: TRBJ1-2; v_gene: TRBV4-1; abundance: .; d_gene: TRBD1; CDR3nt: TGCGCCAGCGCCAAAAGCCCTTCGGGGACAGGGATCCCCGGCTACACCTTC; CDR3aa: CASAKSPSGTGIPGYTF
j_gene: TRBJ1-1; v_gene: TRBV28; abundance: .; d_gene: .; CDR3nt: TGTGCCAGCAGTTTCCCCGGGTCTCTCCGGGGAGCTTTCTTT; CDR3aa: CASSFPGSLRGAFF
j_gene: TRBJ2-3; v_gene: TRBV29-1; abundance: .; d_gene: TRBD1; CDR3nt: TGCAGCGTTGCCGACAGGGGCCCAGATACGCAGTATTTT; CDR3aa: CSVADRGPDTQYF
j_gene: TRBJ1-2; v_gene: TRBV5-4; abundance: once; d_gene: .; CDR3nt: TGTGCCAGCAGCTTGAGGGCAGGGGATGTCTATGGCTACACCTTC; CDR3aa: CASSLRAGDVYGYTF
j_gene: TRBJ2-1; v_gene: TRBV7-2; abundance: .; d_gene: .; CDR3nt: TGTGCCAGCAGCCCCGTGAGGACTGGAACCAGTGAGCAGTTCTTC; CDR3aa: CASSPVRTGTSEQFF